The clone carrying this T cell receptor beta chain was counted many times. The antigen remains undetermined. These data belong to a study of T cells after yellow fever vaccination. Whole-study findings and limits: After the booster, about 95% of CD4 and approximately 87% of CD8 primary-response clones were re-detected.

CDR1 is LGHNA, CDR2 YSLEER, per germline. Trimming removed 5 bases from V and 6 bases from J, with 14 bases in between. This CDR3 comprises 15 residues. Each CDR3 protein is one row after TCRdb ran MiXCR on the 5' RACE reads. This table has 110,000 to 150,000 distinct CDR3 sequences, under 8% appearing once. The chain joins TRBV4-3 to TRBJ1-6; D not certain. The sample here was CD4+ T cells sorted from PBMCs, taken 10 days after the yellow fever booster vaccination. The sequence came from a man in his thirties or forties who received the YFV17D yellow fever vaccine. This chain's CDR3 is CASSSGLRINSPLHF. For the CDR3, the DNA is TGCGCCAGCAGCTCCGGGCTCAGGATTAATTCACCCCTCCACTTT.